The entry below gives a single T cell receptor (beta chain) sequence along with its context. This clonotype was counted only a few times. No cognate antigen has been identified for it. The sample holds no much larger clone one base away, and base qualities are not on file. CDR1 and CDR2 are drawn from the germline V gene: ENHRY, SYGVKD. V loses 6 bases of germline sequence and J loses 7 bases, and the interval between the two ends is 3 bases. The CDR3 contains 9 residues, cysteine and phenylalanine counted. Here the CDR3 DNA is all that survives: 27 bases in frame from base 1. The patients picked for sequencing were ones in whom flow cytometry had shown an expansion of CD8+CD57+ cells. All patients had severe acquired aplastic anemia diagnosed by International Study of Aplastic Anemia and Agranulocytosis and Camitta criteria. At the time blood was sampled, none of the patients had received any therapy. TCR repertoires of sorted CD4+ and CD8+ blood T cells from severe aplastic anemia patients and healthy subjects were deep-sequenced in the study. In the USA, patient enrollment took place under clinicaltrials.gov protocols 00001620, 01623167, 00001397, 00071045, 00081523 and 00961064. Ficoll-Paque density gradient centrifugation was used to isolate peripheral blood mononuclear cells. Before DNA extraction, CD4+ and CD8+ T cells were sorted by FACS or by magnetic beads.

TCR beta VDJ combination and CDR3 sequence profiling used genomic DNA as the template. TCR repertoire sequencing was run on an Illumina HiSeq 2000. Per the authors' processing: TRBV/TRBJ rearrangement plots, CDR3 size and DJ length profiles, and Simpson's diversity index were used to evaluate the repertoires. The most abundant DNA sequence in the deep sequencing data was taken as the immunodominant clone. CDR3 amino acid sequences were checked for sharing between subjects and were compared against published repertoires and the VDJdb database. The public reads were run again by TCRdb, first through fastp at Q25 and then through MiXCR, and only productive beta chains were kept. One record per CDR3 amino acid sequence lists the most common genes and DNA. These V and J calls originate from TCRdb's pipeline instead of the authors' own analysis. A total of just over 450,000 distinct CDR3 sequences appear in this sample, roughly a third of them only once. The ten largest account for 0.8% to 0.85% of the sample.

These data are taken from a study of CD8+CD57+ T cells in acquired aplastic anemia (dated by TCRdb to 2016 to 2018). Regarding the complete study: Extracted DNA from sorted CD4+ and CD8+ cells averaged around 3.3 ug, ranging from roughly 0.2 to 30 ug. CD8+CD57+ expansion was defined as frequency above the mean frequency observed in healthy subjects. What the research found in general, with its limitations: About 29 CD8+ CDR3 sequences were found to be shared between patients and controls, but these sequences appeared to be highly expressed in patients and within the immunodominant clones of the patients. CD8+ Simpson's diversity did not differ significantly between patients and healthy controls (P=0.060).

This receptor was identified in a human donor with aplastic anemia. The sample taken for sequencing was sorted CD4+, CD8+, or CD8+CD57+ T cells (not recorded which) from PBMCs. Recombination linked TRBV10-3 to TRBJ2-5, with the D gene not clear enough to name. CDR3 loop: CAIRGTQYF. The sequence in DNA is TGTGCCATCAGGGGGACCCAGTACTTC.